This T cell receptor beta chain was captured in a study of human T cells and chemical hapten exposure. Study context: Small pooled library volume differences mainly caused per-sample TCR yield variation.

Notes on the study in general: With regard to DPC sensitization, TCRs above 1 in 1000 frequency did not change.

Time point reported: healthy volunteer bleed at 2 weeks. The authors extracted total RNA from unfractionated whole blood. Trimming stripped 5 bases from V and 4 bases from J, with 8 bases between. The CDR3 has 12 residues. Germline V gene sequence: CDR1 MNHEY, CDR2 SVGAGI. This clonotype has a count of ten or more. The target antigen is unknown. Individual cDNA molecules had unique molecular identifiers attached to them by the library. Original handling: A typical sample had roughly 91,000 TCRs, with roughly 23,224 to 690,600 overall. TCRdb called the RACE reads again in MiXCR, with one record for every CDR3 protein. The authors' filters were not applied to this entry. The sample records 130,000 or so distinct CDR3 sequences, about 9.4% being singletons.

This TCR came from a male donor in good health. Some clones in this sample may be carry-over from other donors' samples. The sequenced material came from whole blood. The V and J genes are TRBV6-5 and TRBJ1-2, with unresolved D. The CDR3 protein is CASSSTLYGYTF. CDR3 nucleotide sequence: TGTGCCAGCAGTAGTACACTCTATGGCTACACCTTC.